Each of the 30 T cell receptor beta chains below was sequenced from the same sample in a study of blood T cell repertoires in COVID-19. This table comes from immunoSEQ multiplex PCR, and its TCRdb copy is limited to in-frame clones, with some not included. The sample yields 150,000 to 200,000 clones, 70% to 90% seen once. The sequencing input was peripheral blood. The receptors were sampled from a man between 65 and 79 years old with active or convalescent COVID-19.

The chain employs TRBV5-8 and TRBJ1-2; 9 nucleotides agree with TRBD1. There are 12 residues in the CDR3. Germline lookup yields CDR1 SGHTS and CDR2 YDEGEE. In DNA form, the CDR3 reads TGTGCGACCAGGGACAGGGTCTATGGCTACACCTTC. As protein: CATRDRVYGYTF.

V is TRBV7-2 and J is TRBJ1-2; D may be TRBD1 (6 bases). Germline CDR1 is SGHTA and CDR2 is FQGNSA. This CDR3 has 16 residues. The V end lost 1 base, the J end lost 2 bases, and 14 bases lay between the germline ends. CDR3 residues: CASSLVAGDQNYGYTF. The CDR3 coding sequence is TGTGCCAGCAGCTTAGTGGCAGGGGACCAAAACTATGGCTACACCTTC.

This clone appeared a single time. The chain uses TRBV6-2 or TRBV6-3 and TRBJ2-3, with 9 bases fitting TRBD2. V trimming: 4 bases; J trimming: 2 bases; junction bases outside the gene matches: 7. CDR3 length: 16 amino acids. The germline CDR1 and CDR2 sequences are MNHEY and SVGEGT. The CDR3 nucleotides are TGTGCCAGCAGTTTGATTAGCGGGGGCTCCACAGATACGCAGTATTTT. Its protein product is CASSLISGGSTDTQYF.

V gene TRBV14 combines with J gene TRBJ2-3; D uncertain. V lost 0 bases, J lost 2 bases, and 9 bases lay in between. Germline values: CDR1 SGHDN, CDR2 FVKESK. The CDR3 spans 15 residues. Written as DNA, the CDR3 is TGTGCCAGCAGCCAAGACAGGATACACACAGATACGCAGTATTTT. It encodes CASSQDRIHTDTQYF.

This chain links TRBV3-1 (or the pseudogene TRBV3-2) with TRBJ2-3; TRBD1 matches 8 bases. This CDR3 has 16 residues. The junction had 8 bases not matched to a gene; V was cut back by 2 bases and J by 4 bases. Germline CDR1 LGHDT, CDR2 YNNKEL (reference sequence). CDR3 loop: CASSQRTGRAPDTQYF. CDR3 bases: TGTGCCAGCAGCCAACGGACAGGGAGAGCCCCAGATACGCAGTATTTT.

CDR3 sequence reads: CASSFGKPSLTNEKLFF. CDR3 sequence (DNA): TGTGCCAGCAGCTTCGGGAAACCGAGCCTAACTAATGAAAAACTGTTTTTT. The chain couples TRBV5-4 to TRBJ1-4, with D hard to call. Looked up from germline, CDR1 is SGHNT and CDR2 is YYREEE (reference sequence). The CDR3 is 17 residues long. V gave up 2 bases and J gave up 1 base, with 15 bases separating them.

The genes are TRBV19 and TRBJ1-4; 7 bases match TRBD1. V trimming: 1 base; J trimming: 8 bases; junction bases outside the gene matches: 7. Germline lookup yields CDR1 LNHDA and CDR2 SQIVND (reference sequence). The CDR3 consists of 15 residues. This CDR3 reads CASSIVGGGGEKLFF. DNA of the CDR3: TGTGCCAGTAGTATAGTCGGAGGGGGCGGAGAAAAACTGTTTTTT.

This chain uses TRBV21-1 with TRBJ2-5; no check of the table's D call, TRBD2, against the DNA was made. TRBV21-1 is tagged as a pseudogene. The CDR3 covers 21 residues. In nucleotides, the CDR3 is TGTGCCAGCAGCAAAGGTGGACTTTTGACTAGCGGGGGCCTACACCAAGAGACCCAGTACTTC. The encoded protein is CASSKGGLLTSGGLHQETQYF.

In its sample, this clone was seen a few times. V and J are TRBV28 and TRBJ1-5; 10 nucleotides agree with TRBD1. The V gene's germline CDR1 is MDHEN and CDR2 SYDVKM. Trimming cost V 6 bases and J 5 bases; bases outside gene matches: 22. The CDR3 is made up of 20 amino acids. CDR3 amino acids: CASRSDRGHRVTFGDQPQHF. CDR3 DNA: TGTGCCAGCAGATCCGACAGGGGGCATCGGGTGACGTTTGGAGATCAGCCCCAGCATTTT.

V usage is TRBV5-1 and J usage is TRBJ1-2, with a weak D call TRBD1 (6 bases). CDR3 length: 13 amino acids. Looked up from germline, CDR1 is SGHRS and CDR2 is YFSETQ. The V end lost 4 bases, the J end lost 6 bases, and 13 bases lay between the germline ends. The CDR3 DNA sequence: TGCGCCAGCAGCCCCTCACAGGGCGATGGCTACACCTTC. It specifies CASSPSQGDGYTF.

The CDR3 DNA is TGTGCCAGCAGCCCGGTACGGACTAACCAAGAGACCCAGTACTTC. This encodes CASSPVRTNQETQYF. V usage is TRBV5-6 and J usage is TRBJ2-5; possible D gene TRBD2, 6 bases. V shed 4 bases and J shed 0 bases, with 13 bases lying between them. There are 15 residues in the CDR3. The germline V gene encodes CDR1 SGHDT and CDR2 YYEEEE.

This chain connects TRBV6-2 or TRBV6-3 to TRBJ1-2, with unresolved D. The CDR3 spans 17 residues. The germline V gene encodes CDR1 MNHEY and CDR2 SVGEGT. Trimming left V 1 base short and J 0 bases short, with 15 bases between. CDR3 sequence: CASSYFSGFPANYGYTF. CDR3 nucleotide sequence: TGTGCCAGCAGTTACTTTTCGGGGTTCCCAGCTAACTATGGCTACACCTTC.

CDR3 residues: CASSLSTGGQGLYEQYF. For the CDR3, the DNA is TGTGCCAGCAGTTTATCGACTGGGGGACAGGGTCTATACGAGCAGTACTTC. The chain uses TRBV28 and TRBJ2-7; TRBD1 matches 9 bases. The CDR3 spans 17 residues. With V trimmed by 1 base and J by 4 bases, 11 bases remained unmatched. Germline V gives CDR1 MDHEN, CDR2 SYDVKM. Combining the CDR3 with reference TRBV28 and TRBJ2-7 gives the whole variable domain DVKVTQSSRYLVKRTGEKVFLECVQDMDHENMFWYRQDPGLGLRLIYFSYDVKMKEKGDIPEGYSVSREKKERFSLILESASTNQTSMYLCASSLSTGGQGLYEQYFGPGTRLTVT.

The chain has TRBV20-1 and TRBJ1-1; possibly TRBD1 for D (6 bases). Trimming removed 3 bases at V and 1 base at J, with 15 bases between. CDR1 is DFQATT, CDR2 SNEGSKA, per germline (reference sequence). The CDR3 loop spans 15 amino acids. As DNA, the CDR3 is TGCAGTGCTAGTCTAACTACAGGGCCGAACACTGAAGCTTTCTTT. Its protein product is CSASLTTGPNTEAFF.

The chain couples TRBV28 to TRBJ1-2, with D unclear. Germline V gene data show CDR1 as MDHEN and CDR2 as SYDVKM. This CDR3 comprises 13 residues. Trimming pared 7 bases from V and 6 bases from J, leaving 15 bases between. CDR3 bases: TGTGCCAGCACCGTAAGAAGGGAGAATGGCTACACCTTC. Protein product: CASTVRRENGYTF.

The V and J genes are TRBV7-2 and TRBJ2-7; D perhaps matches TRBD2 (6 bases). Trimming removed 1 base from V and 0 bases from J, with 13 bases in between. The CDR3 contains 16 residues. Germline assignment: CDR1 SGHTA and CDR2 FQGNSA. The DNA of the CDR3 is TGTGCCAGCAGCTTAGGGAGAGCGGGCCTCTCCTACGAGCAGTACTTC. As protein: CASSLGRAGLSYEQYF. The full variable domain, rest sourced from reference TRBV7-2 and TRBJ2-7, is GAGVSQSPSNKVTEKGKDVELRCDPISGHTALYWYRQSLGQGLEFLIYFQGNSAPDKSGLPSDRFSAERTGGSVSTLTIQRTQQEDSAVYLCASSLGRAGLSYEQYFGPGTRLTVT.

DNA of the CDR3: TGTGCCAGCAGTGATTGGGCTAGCGGGGGTACAGATACGCAGTATTTT. It encodes CASSDWASGGTDTQYF. The chain carries TRBV27 and TRBJ2-3; 10 nucleotides align to TRBD2. There are 16 residues in the CDR3. Per the germline V gene, CDR1 is MNHEY and CDR2 is SMNVEV (reference sequence). After removal of 5 bases from V and 3 bases from J, the junction contained 8 bases not matched to a gene.

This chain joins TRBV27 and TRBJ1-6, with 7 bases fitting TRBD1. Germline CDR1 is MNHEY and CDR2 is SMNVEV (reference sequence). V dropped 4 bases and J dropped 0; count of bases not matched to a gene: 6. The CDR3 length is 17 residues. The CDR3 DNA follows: TGTGCCAGCAGTTCAGGGACAGCTCACTCCTATAATTCACCCCTCCACTTT. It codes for CASSSGTAHSYNSPLHF.

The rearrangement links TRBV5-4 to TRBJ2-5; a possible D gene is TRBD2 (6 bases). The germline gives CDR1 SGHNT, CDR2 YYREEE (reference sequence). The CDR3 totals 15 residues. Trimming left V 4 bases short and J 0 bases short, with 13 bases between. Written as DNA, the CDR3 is TGTGCCAGCAGCGCCCGGGGGTCGTACCAAGAGACCCAGTACTTC. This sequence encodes CASSARGSYQETQYF.

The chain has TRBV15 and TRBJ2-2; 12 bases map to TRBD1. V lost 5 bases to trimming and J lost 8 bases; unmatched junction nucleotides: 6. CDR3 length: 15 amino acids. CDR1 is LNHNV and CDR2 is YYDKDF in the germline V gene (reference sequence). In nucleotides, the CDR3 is TGTGCCACCAGCGGAGGGACAGGGGGCATGGGGGAGCTGTTTTTT. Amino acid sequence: CATSGGTGGMGELFF.

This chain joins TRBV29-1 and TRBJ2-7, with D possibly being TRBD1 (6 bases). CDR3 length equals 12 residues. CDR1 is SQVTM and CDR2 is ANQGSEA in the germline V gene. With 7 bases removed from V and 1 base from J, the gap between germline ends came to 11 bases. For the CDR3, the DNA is TGCAGCGGGTACGACAGGTCCTACGAGCAGTACTTC. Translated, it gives CSGYDRSYEQYF.

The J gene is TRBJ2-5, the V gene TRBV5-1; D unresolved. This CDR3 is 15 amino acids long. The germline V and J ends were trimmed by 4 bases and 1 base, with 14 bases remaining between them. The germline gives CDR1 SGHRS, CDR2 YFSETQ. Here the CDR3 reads CASSRDNSGQETQYF. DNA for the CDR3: TGCGCCAGCAGCCGTGATAACAGTGGCCAAGAGACCCAGTACTTC.

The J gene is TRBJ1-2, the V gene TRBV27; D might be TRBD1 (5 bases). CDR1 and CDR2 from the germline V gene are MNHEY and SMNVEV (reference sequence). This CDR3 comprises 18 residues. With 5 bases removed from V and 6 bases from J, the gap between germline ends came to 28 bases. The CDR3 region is CASSDTENRWAGKDGYTF. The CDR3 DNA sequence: TGTGCCAGCAGTGACACGGAGAATAGATGGGCAGGGAAAGATGGCTACACCTTC.

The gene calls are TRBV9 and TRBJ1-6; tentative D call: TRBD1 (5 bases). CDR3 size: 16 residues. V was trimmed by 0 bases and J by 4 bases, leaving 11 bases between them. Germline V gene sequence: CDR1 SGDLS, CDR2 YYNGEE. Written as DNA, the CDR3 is TGTGCCAGCAGCGTAGAACAGGCAACTTATAATTCACCCCTCCACTTT. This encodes CASSVEQATYNSPLHF.

In DNA form, the CDR3 reads TGTGCCAGCAAGACTCTCGAGTCCGGAACCTACAATGAGCAGTTCTTC. Translated: CASKTLESGTYNEQFF. This chain joins TRBV27 and TRBJ2-1; D is undetermined. V was shortened by 7 bases and J by 2 bases, with 18 bases between the two germline ends. Germline lookup yields CDR1 MNHEY and CDR2 SMNVEV (reference sequence). The CDR3 totals 16 residues.

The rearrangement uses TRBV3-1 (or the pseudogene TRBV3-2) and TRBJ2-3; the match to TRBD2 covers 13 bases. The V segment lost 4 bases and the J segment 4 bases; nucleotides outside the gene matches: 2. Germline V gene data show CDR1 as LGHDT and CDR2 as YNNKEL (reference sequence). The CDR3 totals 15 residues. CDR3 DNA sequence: TGTGCCAGCAGCCCAGGACTAGCGGGAGCAGATACGCAGTATTTT. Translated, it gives CASSPGLAGADTQYF.

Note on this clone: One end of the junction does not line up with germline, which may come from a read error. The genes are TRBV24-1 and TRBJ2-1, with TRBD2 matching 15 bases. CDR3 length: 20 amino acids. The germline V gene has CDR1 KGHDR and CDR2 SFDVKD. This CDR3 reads CTTSDQGLAGGSGLGNEQFF. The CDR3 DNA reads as TGTACCACCAGTGACCAGGGACTAGCGGGAGGTTCCGGTCTAGGCAATGAGCAGTTCTTC.

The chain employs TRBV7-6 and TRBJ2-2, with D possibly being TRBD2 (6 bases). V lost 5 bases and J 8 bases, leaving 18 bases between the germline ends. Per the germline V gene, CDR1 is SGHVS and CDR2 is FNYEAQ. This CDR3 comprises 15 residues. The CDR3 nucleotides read TGTGCCAGCAGCGCACAGACTAGGGCCCTGGGGGAGCTGTTTTTT. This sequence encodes CASSAQTRALGELFF.

The CDR3 DNA is TGTGCCAGCAGCTTAACAGGCATACGAAACACCATATATTTT. It translates to CASSLTGIRNTIYF. The chain joins TRBV7-2 to TRBJ1-3, with D possibly TRBD1 on 5 matching bases. V was pared by 2 bases and J by 5 bases, with 10 bases between. The CDR3 contains 14 residues. Germline V gene lookup returns CDR1 SGHTA and CDR2 FQGNSA.

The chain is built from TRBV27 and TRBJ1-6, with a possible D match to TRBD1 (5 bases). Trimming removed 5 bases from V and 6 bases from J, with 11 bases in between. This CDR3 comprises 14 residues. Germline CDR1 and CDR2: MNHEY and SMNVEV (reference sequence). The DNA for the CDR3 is TGTGCCAGCAGTGCAGGGTGGGCTAATTCACCCCTCCACTTT. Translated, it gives CASSAGWANSPLHF.